This T cell receptor (beta chain) was recorded in a study of T-cell memory formation after mild COVID-19. At the level of the study: TCR clusters largely stayed donor specific.

A single record per CDR3 protein comes from TCRdb applying MiXCR to the 5' RACE reads. The sample yields 300,000 or so distinct CDR3 sequences, about a sixth seen once. Between the trimmed V and J ends, which lost 6 bases and 2 bases, there was a span of 17 bases. CDR1 and CDR2 from the germline V gene are MNHEY and SVGEGT. The CDR3 is 15 amino acids. Findings and limits, study-wide: Day 15 to 85 contracting clones showed balanced CD4/CD8; later expanders leaned CD4+. Proof of SARS-CoV-2 specificity was absent for the second-wave clones that crested on day 37. Cross-reactive memory seemingly joined, as some responding clones were found in pre-infection memory.

A word on this clonotype: Its target is not known.

This sequence was found in a man younger than 35 who had mild COVID-19 (a few samples of this study predate the infection). Cell type and time point are not known. The source material was PBMCs or a T cell subset sorted from them (not recorded which). This chain links TRBV6-2 or TRBV6-3 with TRBJ2-7, with D tentatively TRBD2 (5 bases). CDR3 nucleotide sequence: TGTGCCAGCAGCCATGCTCGGGGAAGCCCCTACGAGCAGTACTTC. This codes for CASSHARGSPYEQYF.